This T cell receptor (beta chain) appears in the sequencing data of a study of T-cell memory formation after mild COVID-19. MiXCR, run by TCRdb on the 5' RACE reads, gives a single entry per CDR3 protein. The table lists approximately 250,000 distinct CDR3 sequences, 15% of them singletons. Germline V lookup: CDR1 LNHNV, CDR2 YYDKDF (reference sequence). The CDR3 length is 15 residues. V was cut by 0 bases and J by 8 bases, with 13 bases left in between. Input material: PBMCs or a T cell subset sorted from them (not recorded which). The clonotype was recovered from an adult woman who had mild COVID-19 (a few samples of this study predate the infection). Cell type and time point are not known. The chain has TRBV15 and TRBJ1-4; weak D call: TRBD1 (5 bases). For the CDR3, the DNA is TGTGCCACCAGCAGAGATCGCCAGGCAGGGGAAAAACTGTTTTTT. Its protein is CATSRDRQAGEKLFF.